Listed below are T cell receptor beta chains from one sample, sequenced in a study of cytomegalovirus exposure and HLA in healthy donors. The method was immunoSEQ multiplex PCR; TCRdb's version includes in-frame clones alone and lacks a portion of them. The sample carries roughly 300,000 clones, around 89% recorded once. Sequencing was performed on PBMCs. The receptors come from a woman between 18 and 29 years old in good health and CMV-seronegative. CDR3s leave out the opening cysteine and the closing phenylalanine or tryptophan.

length	V	J	CDR3
13	TRBV6-4	TRBJ1-2	ASSDRAGPAYGYT
9	TRBV5-6	TRBJ2-1	ASSLADEQF
16	TRBV18	TRBJ2-3	ASSPLSSGRAAADTQY
13	TRBV6-5	TRBJ1-2	ASSYSGPGGGGYT
11	TRBV2	TRBJ1-5	ASSWEQRQPQH
13	TRBV7-7	TRBJ1-4	ASSSPQGSNEKLF
12	TRBV28	TRBJ1-5	ASSLLQPPSTQH
12	TRBV5-1	TRBJ2-3	ASSPGDRVNTQY
14	TRBV5-1	TRBJ2-2	ASSLVPGRNTGELF
13	TRBV28	TRBJ2-2	ASSWDSVNTGELF
13	TRBV7-2	TRBJ2-1	ASSGREGRYNEQF
13	TRBV27	TRBJ1-6	ASSNLGQFNSPLH
11	TRBV10-2	TRBJ1-1	ASRVSRQGEAF
12	TRBV6-1	TRBJ2-7	ASSADRASYEQY
13	TRBV28	TRBJ2-1	ASSSGTSLSNEQF
13	TRBV11-2	TRBJ2-5	ASSLGDSLQETQY
12	TRBV5-1	TRBJ1-2	ASSLAQGAGGYT
11	TRBV18	TRBJ1-1	ASSLQEVTEAF